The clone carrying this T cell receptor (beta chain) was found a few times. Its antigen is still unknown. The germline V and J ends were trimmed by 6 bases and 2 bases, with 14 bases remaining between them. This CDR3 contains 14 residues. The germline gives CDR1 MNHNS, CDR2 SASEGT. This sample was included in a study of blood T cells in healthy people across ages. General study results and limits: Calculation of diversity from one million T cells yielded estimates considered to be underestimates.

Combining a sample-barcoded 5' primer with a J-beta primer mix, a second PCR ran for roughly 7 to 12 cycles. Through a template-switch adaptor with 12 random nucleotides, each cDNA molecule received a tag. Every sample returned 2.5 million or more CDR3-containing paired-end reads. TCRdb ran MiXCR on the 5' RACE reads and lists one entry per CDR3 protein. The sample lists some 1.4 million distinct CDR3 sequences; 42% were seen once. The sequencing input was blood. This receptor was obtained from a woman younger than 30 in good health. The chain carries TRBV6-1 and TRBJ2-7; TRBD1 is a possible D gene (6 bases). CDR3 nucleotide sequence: TGTGCCAGCAGAACCACAGGGCAGACCTACGAGCAGTACTTC. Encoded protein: CASRTTGQTYEQYF.